These 16 T cell receptor beta chains originate from one sample sequenced in a study of Ad26.COV2.S vaccination and SARS-CoV-2 variants (dated by TCRdb to the early 2020s). Per the publication, the time point label means: individuals recovered from natural SARS-CoV-2 infection. The library was built by means of the immunoSEQ multiplex PCR assay. Here the immuneACCESS table is served through TCRdb, limited to in-frame sequences with V and J called. Missing clones are a known gap in these copies; in checked studies unresolved V genes cover under half, and the rest lacks a known reason. The sample table contains 350,000 to 450,000 clones; only one count was recorded for roughly 94% of them. The top ten clones comprise roughly 3.9% of the sample. Sequencing used peripheral blood, obtained after recovery from COVID-19. The receptors come from a human donor who had recovered from COVID-19.

J is TRBJ2-3 and V is TRBV9, with 7 bases identical to TRBD1. From germline, CDR1 is SGDLS and CDR2 YYNGEE. The V segment lost 0 bases and the J segment 3 bases; nucleotides outside the gene matches: 7. The CDR3 spans 16 residues. CDR3 amino acids: CASSVAQGVGTDTQYF. In nucleotides, the CDR3 is TGTGCCAGCAGCGTAGCCCAGGGGGTAGGGACAGATACGCAGTATTTT.

The V and J genes are TRBV2 and TRBJ2-3; the D gene is possibly TRBD2 (5 bases). Between the trimmed V and J ends, which lost 0 bases and 2 bases, there was a span of 15 bases. The CDR3 runs 17 residues. Per the germline V gene, CDR1 is SNHLY and CDR2 is FYNNEI. CDR3 in amino acids: CASSEARAPQPTDTQYF. CDR3 in DNA: TGTGCCAGCAGTGAAGCGCGGGCACCCCAACCCACAGATACGCAGTATTTT.

V and J are TRBV10-3 and TRBJ2-7; D unresolved. This CDR3 is 11 amino acids long. Germline V CDR1 and CDR2: ENHRY, SYGVKD. With 6 bases removed from V and 5 bases from J, the gap between germline ends came to 8 bases. CDR3 protein: CAISLGNEQYF. CDR3 nucleotides: TGTGCCATCAGCCTCGGAAACGAGCAGTACTTC.

The gene calls are TRBV7-9 and TRBJ1-2; no clear D. The V and J ends lost 1 base and 5 bases respectively, with 11 bases between them. The germline CDR1 and CDR2 sequences are SEHNR and FQNEAQ (reference sequence). The CDR3 has 14 amino acids. The CDR3 DNA is TGTGCCAGCAGCTTAGGTCGCAGTAATTATGGCTACACCTTC. Protein: CASSLGRSNYGYTF.

V gene TRBV4-3 combines with J gene TRBJ1-1; 9 bases agree with TRBD1. With V trimmed by 5 bases and J by 0 bases, 7 bases remained unmatched. The CDR3 covers 16 residues. Germline V gene data show CDR1 as LGHNA and CDR2 as YSLEER. The CDR3 DNA reads as TGCGCCAGCAGCGTGGGACAGGGTTATTTGAACACTGAAGCTTTCTTT. Protein sequence: CASSVGQGYLNTEAFF.

CDR3 region: CASSSWDGVVEQFF. The DNA for the CDR3 is TGCGCCAGCAGCTCCTGGGACGGGGTGGTTGAGCAGTTCTTC. The rearrangement joins TRBV5-1 to TRBJ2-1; D may correspond to TRBD1 or TRBD2 (5 bases each). This CDR3 contains 14 residues. Germline V lookup: CDR1 SGHRS, CDR2 YFSETQ. V was shortened by 3 bases and J by 9 bases, with 16 bases between the two germline ends.

The V gene is TRBV11-2, the J gene TRBJ1-4; D perhaps matches TRBD1 (5 bases). The V end lost 5 bases, the J end lost 4 bases, and 17 bases lay between the germline ends. This CDR3 contains 16 residues. Germline assignment: CDR1 SGHAT and CDR2 FQNNGV. DNA for the CDR3: TGTGCCAGCAGCGCGCCACGCGATCAGGGTAATGAAAAACTGTTTTTT. Encoded protein: CASSAPRDQGNEKLFF.

This sequence joins TRBV21-1 and TRBJ1-1. TRBV21-1 is a known pseudogene. The CDR3 runs 16 residues. CDR3 sequence (DNA): TGTGCCAGCAGCAAAGCGCTAGACGGACTGGGAACTGAAGCTTTCTTT. This translates into CASSKALDGLGTEAFF.

The chain links TRBV19 to TRBJ1-2; TRBD1 matches 9 bases. CDR3 length: 17 residues. Germline CDR1 is LNHDA and CDR2 is SQIVND (reference sequence). J lost 8 bases, V lost 4 bases, and 17 bases had no gene match. This CDR3 is CASSTPGQGGPVGGYTF. Here the CDR3 DNA reads TGTGCCAGTAGTACGCCGGGACAGGGAGGACCCGTTGGAGGCTACACCTTC.

The rearrangement links TRBV7-8 to TRBJ1-1; tentative D call: TRBD1 (6 bases). The germline V gene has CDR1 SGHVS and CDR2 FQNEAQ. There are 13 residues in the CDR3. Trimming removed 0 bases at V and 5 bases at J, with 7 bases between. In DNA, the CDR3 is TGTGCCAGCAGCTTAGCGGACAGAACTGAAGCTTTCTTT. Protein product: CASSLADRTEAFF.

The chain uses TRBV9 and TRBJ2-2; D might be TRBD2 (7 bases). The germline V gene encodes CDR1 SGDLS and CDR2 YYNGEE. The CDR3 covers 16 residues. Trimming removed 3 bases at V and 6 bases at J, with 18 bases between. Here the CDR3 reads CASSASGAAGAGELFF. As DNA, the CDR3 is TGTGCCAGCAGCGCCAGCGGGGCCGCAGGGGCCGGGGAGCTGTTTTTT.

The chain has TRBV6-5 and TRBJ2-3; a weak D match, TRBD1 (5 bases). The CDR3 consists of 14 residues. Germline assignment: CDR1 MNHEY and CDR2 SVGAGI. With 6 bases removed from V and 4 bases from J, the gap between germline ends came to 14 bases. The CDR3: CASSSRTGPDTQYF. The CDR3 DNA sequence: TGTGCCAGCAGCTCACGAACAGGTCCAGATACGCAGTATTTT.

The chain carries TRBV19 and TRBJ1-6, with 10 bases that match TRBD1. Germline V gives CDR1 LNHDA, CDR2 SQIVND (reference sequence). J gave up 6 bases and V 5 bases, and 4 bases lay outside the gene matches. The CDR3 is 15 residues long. CDR3 sequence (DNA): TGTGCCAGTAGTCCGGACAGGGGGTTTAATTCACCCCTCCACTTT. Translating it yields CASSPDRGFNSPLHF.

This clone is a singleton in its sample. J is TRBJ1-2 and V is TRBV19, with unresolved D. The V end was cut by 3 bases, the J end by 2 bases, with 10 bases between. This CDR3 is built from 14 residues. Per the germline V gene, CDR1 is LNHDA and CDR2 is SQIVND (reference sequence). CDR3 DNA: TGTGCCAGTAGTATTCTCCGGCCCAACTATGGCTACACCTTC. Its protein is CASSILRPNYGYTF.

The chain recombines TRBV10-3 with TRBJ2-3, with TRBD1 as a possible D gene (6 bases). CDR3 size: 19 residues. The germline V and J ends were trimmed by 4 bases and 2 bases, with 25 bases remaining between them. Per the germline V gene, CDR1 is ENHRY and CDR2 is SYGVKD. CDR3 region: CAISAPLEEQGAITDTQYF. CDR3 in DNA: TGTGCCATCAGTGCGCCGCTCGAGGAACAGGGCGCTATCACAGATACGCAGTATTTT.

This sequence joins TRBV6-5 and TRBJ1-2, with 10 bases aligning to TRBD1. Germline V gene sequence: CDR1 MNHEY, CDR2 SVGAGI. V gave up 8 bases and J gave up 6 bases; unmatched junction bases: 9. The CDR3 extends over 14 amino acids. CDR3 in DNA: TGTGCCAGCGGGGATAGGACAGGGGGAGATGGCTACACCTTC. It specifies CASGDRTGGDGYTF.